This T cell receptor beta chain comes out of a study of CD8 T cells in ankylosing spondylitis (dated by TCRdb to 2016 to 2017). Regarding the complete study: T cell receptor beta repertoires were profiled in healthy donors and ankylosing spondylitis patients so that disease-linked TCR variants could be found. In total, the full study cohort was made up of some 110 healthy donors and roughly 27 ankylosing spondylitis patients. Peripheral blood was sampled, and synovial fluid was also collected from ankylosing spondylitis patients.

This clonotype was seen many times. It lacks a known antigen. Base-call qualities are not available, and no considerably larger clone is one nucleotide away. The data were produced on an Illumina HiSeq 2500. Quantitative 5'-RACE with molecular barcodes was the method used to prepare the TCR beta libraries. The published analysis was carried out like this. Disease-linked TCR variants were identified with a new computational method built on a probabilistic model of VDJ rearrangement. The raw public reads went through TCRdb reprocessing: fastp at Q25, MiXCR clone calling, in-frame beta chains kept. Entries that share a CDR3 protein sequence are merged under the most common genes and DNA. These V and J calls are TCRdb output, not the study's own analysis. In this sample the table shows over 150,000 distinct CDR3 sequences, around a sixth of which occur a single time. The ten largest clones capture around 4.1% of the sample.

CDR1 and CDR2, looked up from the germline V gene, are SGHTA and FQGNSA. Trimming takes 0 bases from V and 5 bases from J, and the germline ends sit 11 bases apart. From the cysteine through the phenylalanine, the CDR3 covers 15 amino acids. The DNA shown is the 45-base CDR3, in frame from base 1. Study-wide conclusions, independent of this receptor: The disease-linked clones had a CD8+ phenotype and were found at relatively low frequencies in peripheral blood. A TCR beta motif of seven or eight highly homologous amino acid variants appeared characteristic of blood from ankylosing spondylitis patients. Some of the motif variants had been reported before in the synovial fluid and blood of reactive arthritis patients, a finding that suggests common disease-initiation mechanisms. The disease-linked clones were reported to be significantly enriched in matched synovial fluid samples from ankylosing spondylitis patients.

Material for sequencing was blood, either unsorted or a sorted T cell fraction (not recorded which). The TCR comes from a male donor aged 5 to 30 with ankylosing spondylitis or in good health (not recorded which). Donor details come from another sample of the same person, matched by shared clones. The V and J genes are TRBV7-2 and TRBJ2-1, with TRBD1 as a weak D call on 5 bases. The DNA reads as follows: TGTGCCAGCAGCTTAGCCAGGATGGGGCACAATGAGCAGTTCTTC. Its translation is CASSLARMGHNEQFF.